These 8 T cell receptor beta chains share one sample of origin, sequenced in a study of T cell responses to AZD1222 COVID-19 vaccine. Assay used: immunoSEQ multiplex PCR; TCRdb lists only in-frame clones, some missing. The sample has roughly 170,000 clones; approximately 90% are singletons. Sequenced material: peripheral blood, taken on day 0 of AZD1222 vaccination. Receptor source: an adult in good health.

This clone has just a few counts. The chain's CDR3 is CASSLYPDYNEQFF. The CDR3 DNA reads TGCGCCAGCAGCTTGTATCCAGATTACAATGAGCAGTTCTTC. V and J are TRBV5-1 and TRBJ2-1; D is uncertain. The CDR3 contains 14 residues. From germline, CDR1 is SGHRS and CDR2 YFSETQ. The germline V and J ends were trimmed by 1 base and 4 bases, with 9 bases remaining between them.

V and J are TRBV2 and TRBJ2-7; 14 bases fit TRBD2. CDR3 length: 14 residues. The V segment lost 9 bases and the J segment 6 bases; nucleotides outside the gene matches: 7. Germline V lookup: CDR1 SNHLY, CDR2 FYNNEI. The CDR3: CASGGLAGVPEQYF. CDR3 in DNA: TGTGCCAGTGGGGGACTAGCGGGGGTACCCGAGCAGTACTTC. Complete variable domain (other parts from reference TRBV2 and TRBJ2-7): EPEVTQTPSHQVTQMGQEVILRCVPISNHLYFYWYRQILGQKVEFLVSFYNNEISEKSEIFDDQFSVERPDGSNFTLKIRSTKLEDSAMYFCASGGLAGVPEQYFGPGTRLTVT.

The V gene is TRBV5-6, the J gene TRBJ1-5; D gene uncertain. CDR3 length: 16 residues. The V end was cut by 0 bases, the J end by 4 bases, with 14 bases between. Germline CDR1 reads SGHDT; CDR2 reads YYEEEE. As DNA, the CDR3 is TGTGCCAGCAGCTTGGCAGTGGGTATTGGAAATCAGCCCCAGCATTTT. It specifies CASSLAVGIGNQPQHF.

This sequence joins TRBV7-9 and TRBJ1-1, with D perhaps TRBD1 (5 bases). Germline CDR1 is SEHNR and CDR2 is FQNEAQ (reference sequence). Trimming pared 5 bases from V and 5 bases from J, leaving 21 bases between. The CDR3 sequence is 16 residues long. The CDR3 sequence is CASSLRSAGGGTEAFF. DNA for the CDR3: TGTGCCAGCAGCCTCCGTAGCGCTGGGGGTGGGACTGAAGCTTTCTTT.

The rearrangement uses TRBV5-4 and TRBJ1-2; tentatively, D is TRBD1 (5 bases). V lost 0 bases to trimming and J lost 2 bases, with 8 bases between them. Germline CDR1 and CDR2: SGHNT and YYREEE (reference sequence). The CDR3 sequence is 14 residues long. CDR3 region: CASSLEGLNYGYTF. The CDR3 nucleotides read TGTGCCAGCAGCTTGGAGGGGTTAAACTATGGCTACACCTTC. The variable domain in full, completed from reference TRBV5-4 and TRBJ1-2, reads ETGVTQSPTHLIKTRGQQVTLRCSSQSGHNTVSWYQQALGQGPQFIFQYYREEENGRGNFPPRFSGLQFPNYSSELNVNALELDDSALYLCASSLEGLNYGYTFGSGTRLTVV.

V is TRBV2 and J is TRBJ2-3; 14 bases are shared with TRBD2. The CDR3 loop spans 16 amino acids. CDR1 and CDR2 (germline): SNHLY, FYNNEI. J was trimmed by 4 bases and V by 5 bases; bases with no gene match: 5. CDR3 coding DNA: TGTGCCAGCAGTAAGACTAGCGGGGGGGCATCAGATACGCAGTATTTT. This codes for CASSKTSGGASDTQYF.

A single count supports this clone. The chain couples TRBV29-1 to TRBJ1-3; no definite D call. V lost 5 bases and J lost 0, with 5 bases in between. Per the germline V gene, CDR1 is SQVTM and CDR2 is ANQGSEA. The CDR3 runs 12 residues. The CDR3 DNA reads TGCAGCGTTACGGCCTCTGGAAACACCATATATTTT. Encoded protein: CSVTASGNTIYF.

The rearrangement uses TRBV2 and TRBJ1-5; D possibly corresponds to TRBD1 (6 bases). The V gene's germline CDR1 is SNHLY and CDR2 FYNNEI. Trimming stripped 5 bases from V and 0 bases from J, with 11 bases between. The CDR3 is 15 residues long. The CDR3 sequence is CASSRDIYSNQPQHF. The CDR3 bases are TGTGCCAGCAGTCGGGACATCTATAGCAATCAGCCCCAGCATTTT.